This T cell receptor (beta chain) originates from a study of shared clonotypes between healthy human individuals. As for the study in general: The cohort had two women and a few men, ages 18 to 49. Three plates were used per donor for CD4 naive, three for CD4 memory, two for CD8 naive and one for CD8 memory.

It was at deep level that the assay was run. The table came from immunoSEQ multiplex PCR; TCRdb's copy has only in-frame clones and leaves some out. The repertoire holds 400,000 to 600,000 clones, with around 96% as singletons. Subsets obtained from CD4+ cells comprised CD45RA+ naive and CD45RA-negative memory cells. CDR3 length equals 18 residues. Germline V gene lookup returns CDR1 SGHRS and CDR2 YFSETQ. V was shortened by 7 bases and J by 7 bases, with 29 bases between the two germline ends. The chain links TRBV5-1 to TRBJ2-2; D is possibly TRBD2 (6 bases). The sample was naive CD4+ T cells sorted from blood. As to subset: CD45RA+ positively selected. This TCR was recovered from a woman between 25 and 40 years old in good health. In nucleotides, the CDR3 is TGCGCCAGCCGCAGGGCTTGGGGCGGGACGGGAGCCGGCGGGGAGCTGTTTTTT. Protein: CASRRAWGGTGAGGELFF.